This T cell receptor beta chain was recovered during a study of cytomegalovirus exposure and HLA in healthy donors. Study conclusions and caveats: Rare TCR sequences dominated, though some public TCRs recurred in many donors.

V shed 4 bases and J 3 bases; nucleotides not matched to a gene: 2. The CDR3 loop spans 13 amino acids. Germline V gene sequence: CDR1 MNHNY, CDR2 SVGAGI (reference sequence). Some clones are missing from TCRdb's copy, which holds only in-frame ones; the method was immunoSEQ multiplex PCR. The repertoire holds about 150,000 clones, with roughly 91% as singletons. This clone was found once. Antigen unknown. The V and J genes are TRBV6-6 and TRBJ1-2; 7 bases map to TRBD1. This sequence was found in a woman aged 18-30 years in good health and CMV-seropositive. The sample taken for sequencing was PBMCs. The CDR3, as DNA: TGTGCCAGCAGTTCTCAGGGGGACTATGGCTACACCTTC. This translates into CASSSQGDYGYTF.